What follows describes a single T cell receptor (beta chain). What antigen it recognizes has not been identified. It has no much larger one-base neighbor in the sample; base qualities were not kept. These data come from a study of shared clonotypes between healthy human individuals (dated by TCRdb to the early 2020s). For context, the study as a whole: The cohort comprised two women and three men aged 18 to 49 years. For each donor, CD4 naive and CD4 memory were each run on three plates, CD8 naive on two plates, and CD8 memory on one plate. Blood TCR repertoires of a handful of healthy adults were deeply sequenced to estimate repertoire size and the extent of clonotype sharing between individuals. To increase sequencing depth and limit assay-specific biases, TCR repertoire library preparation and sequencing were carried out by different laboratories using diverse techniques. Per donor, leukapheresis produced somewhere between about 0.8 and 9 billion PBMCs. Study-wide findings and limitations: Approximately 5% of naive CD4, roughly 3.6% of naive CD8, 2% to 2.5% of memory CD4, and around 0.4% of memory CD8 clonotypes were shared across four donors. Sampling was restricted to blood, and TCR repertoires in tissues likely differ from the TCR repertoires found in blood. Because the study included a small number of donors, the genetic and exposure-history diversity represented was limited. Based on pairwise subsampling, the degree of clonotype sharing among donors was expected to be affected by sequencing depth. Naive subsets generally had larger estimated clonotype richness than memory subsets. Compared with non-shared clonotypes, the clonotypes found in all four sorted-subset donors had higher generation probabilities. Incomplete sequencing was indicated by rarefaction of sorted-subset datasets, despite the large sequencing depth.

From a lookup of the germline V gene, CDR1 and CDR2 are SGDLS and YYNGEE. Including cysteine and phenylalanine, the CDR3 has 14 amino acids. The CDR3 DNA has 42 bases and is translated from base 1. After removal of 6 bases from V and 8 bases from J, the junction retains 10 bases not matched to a gene. Healthy HIV-negative adults with no recently reported acute infections or vaccinations were included as donors. Every donor was a Caucasian adult residing in Nashville, Tennessee, USA. Magnetic negative selection was used to enrich CD4+ T cells, after which naive cells were positively selected on CD45RA and the negative fraction became the memory subset. Blood was collected by leukapheresis, and PBMCs were isolated by Ficoll-Histopaque density gradient centrifugation and then cryopreserved in liquid nitrogen vapor phase. Analytical flow cytometry was used to check the purity and quantity of each magnetically sorted T cell population. Genomic DNA was isolated from each sorted fraction and quantified by UV absorbance on a Nanodrop 2000c.

TCR CDR3 regions were amplified from genomic DNA by multiplex PCR using the deep immunoSEQ assay. Extracted genomic DNA from each cell subset was distributed evenly across all wells of several immunoSEQ 96-well plates, and each plate was treated as a replicate. For sorted subsets, around 200 ng genomic DNA, equal to 25,000 to 35,000 T cell genomes, was loaded into each replicate PCR. Purified libraries were measured with a Qubit 3.0 fluorometer, size-checked on a Bioanalyzer 2100, and measured again with the KAPA Library Quantification kit. Every immunoSEQ 96-well plate was sequenced on a separate single-read 150-cycle Illumina NextSeq 550 flow cell. As for the authors' bioinformatics: Because the immunoSEQ output included only junctional sequences and no quality scores, the filtering could not be the same as the filtering used for full-length reads. Sequences were annotated with PyIR, a Python wrapper for IgBLAST v1.9, using IMGT germline references to assign V/J genes and CDR3. Any read was removed if the V/J assignment was weak (E-value above 1e-6), the CDR3 was missing, or the read contained stop codons, out-of-frame junctions, or ambiguous translated residues. V3J clonotypes were defined by identical inferred V gene, J gene, and CDR3 amino acid sequence. The percentage overlap between two repertoires was calculated by dividing the number of shared unique clonotypes by the size of the smaller repertoire. Richness of each repertoire was evaluated using RTK rarefaction, the Chao1 estimator, and Recon v2.1 estimates of unobserved clonotypes. Generation probabilities were computed with OLGA for all TCRbeta clonotypes obtained by the gDNA method from several donors. Here the immuneACCESS table is served through TCRdb, limited to in-frame sequences with V and J called. Missing clones are a known gap in these copies; in checked studies unresolved V genes cover under half, and the rest lacks a known reason. V and J calls and clone size follow that table, whereas D and trimming were derived from the DNA. For this sample the table gives roughly 1 million clones, of which about 75% were detected only once. Clones ranked in the top ten supply 1.5% of the sample.

Sequenced: memory CD4+ T cells sorted from blood. The cell subset or site label corresponds to: CD45RA-negative fraction. The sequence was collected from a young man in good health. Rearrangement joined TRBV9 to TRBJ1-2, with TRBD1 identical over 10 junction bases. CDR3 region: CASTPGTGEGGYTF. The DNA reads as follows: TGTGCCAGCACTCCCGGGACAGGGGAGGGGGGCTACACCTTC.